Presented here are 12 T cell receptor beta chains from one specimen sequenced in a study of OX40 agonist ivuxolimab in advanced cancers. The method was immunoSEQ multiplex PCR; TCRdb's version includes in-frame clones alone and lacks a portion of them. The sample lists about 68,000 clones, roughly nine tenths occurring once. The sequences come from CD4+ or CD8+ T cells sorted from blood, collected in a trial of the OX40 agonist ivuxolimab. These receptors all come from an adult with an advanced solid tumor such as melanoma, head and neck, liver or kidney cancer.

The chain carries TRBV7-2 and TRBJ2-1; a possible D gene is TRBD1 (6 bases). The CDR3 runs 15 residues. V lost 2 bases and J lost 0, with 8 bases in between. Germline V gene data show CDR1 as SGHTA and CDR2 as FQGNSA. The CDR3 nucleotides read TGTGCCAGCAGCTTAAGGGGGAGCTCCTACAATGAGCAGTTCTTC. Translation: CASSLRGSSYNEQFF.

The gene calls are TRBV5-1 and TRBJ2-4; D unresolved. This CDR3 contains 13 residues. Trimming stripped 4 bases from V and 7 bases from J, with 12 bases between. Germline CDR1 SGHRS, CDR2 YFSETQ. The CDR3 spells CASSTDLPNIQYF. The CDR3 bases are TGCGCCAGCAGCACAGACTTGCCGAACATTCAGTACTTC.

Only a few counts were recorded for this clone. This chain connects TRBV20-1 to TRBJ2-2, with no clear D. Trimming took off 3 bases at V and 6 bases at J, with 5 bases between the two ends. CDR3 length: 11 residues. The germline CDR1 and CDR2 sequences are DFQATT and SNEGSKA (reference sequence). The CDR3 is CSASTPGELFF. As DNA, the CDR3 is TGCAGTGCTAGTACCCCCGGGGAGCTGTTTTTT.

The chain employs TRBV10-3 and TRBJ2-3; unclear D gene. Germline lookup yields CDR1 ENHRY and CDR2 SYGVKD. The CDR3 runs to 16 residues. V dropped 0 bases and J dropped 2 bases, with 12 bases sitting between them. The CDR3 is CAISESLFSNTDTQYF. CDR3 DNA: TGTGCCATCAGTGAGTCGCTATTCTCGAACACAGATACGCAGTATTTT.

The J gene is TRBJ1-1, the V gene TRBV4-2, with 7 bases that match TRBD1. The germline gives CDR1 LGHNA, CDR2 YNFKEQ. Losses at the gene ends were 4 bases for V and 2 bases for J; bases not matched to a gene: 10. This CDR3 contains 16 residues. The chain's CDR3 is CASSPLPGQKNTEAFF. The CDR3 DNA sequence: TGTGCCAGCAGCCCCTTACCGGGACAGAAAAACACTGAAGCTTTCTTT.

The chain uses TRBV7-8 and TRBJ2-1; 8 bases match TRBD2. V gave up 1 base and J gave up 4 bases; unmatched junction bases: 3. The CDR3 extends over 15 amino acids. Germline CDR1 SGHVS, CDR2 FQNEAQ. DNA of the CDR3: TGTGCCAGCAGCTTAGTCCAGCGGGAGTACAATGAGCAGTTCTTC. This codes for CASSLVQREYNEQFF.

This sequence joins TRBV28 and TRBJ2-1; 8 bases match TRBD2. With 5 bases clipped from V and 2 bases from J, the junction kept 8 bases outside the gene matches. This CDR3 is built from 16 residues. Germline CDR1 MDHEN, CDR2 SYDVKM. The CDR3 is CASSPVAGMTYNEQFF. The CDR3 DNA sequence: TGTGCCAGCAGTCCCGTAGCGGGAATGACCTACAATGAGCAGTTCTTC. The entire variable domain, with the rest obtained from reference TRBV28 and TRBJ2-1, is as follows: DVKVTQSSRYLVKRTGEKVFLECVQDMDHENMFWYRQDPGLGLRLIYFSYDVKMKEKGDIPEGYSVSREKKERFSLILESASTNQTSMYLCASSPVAGMTYNEQFFGPGTRLTVL.

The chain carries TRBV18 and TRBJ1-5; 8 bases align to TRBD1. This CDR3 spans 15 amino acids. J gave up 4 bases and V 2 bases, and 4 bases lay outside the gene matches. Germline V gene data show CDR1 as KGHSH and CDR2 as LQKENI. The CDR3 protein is CASSPTGDRNQPQHF. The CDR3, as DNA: TGTGCCAGCTCACCAACGGGGGACAGGAATCAGCCCCAGCATTTT.

CDR3 protein: CASSLEGAGGYTF. The CDR3 DNA sequence: TGCGCCAGCAGCTTGGAAGGCGCAGGTGGCTACACCTTC. The chain carries TRBV5-1 and TRBJ1-2, with unresolved D. V was shortened by 0 bases and J by 7 bases, with 10 bases between the two germline ends. The CDR3 has 13 amino acids. Germline V lookup: CDR1 SGHRS, CDR2 YFSETQ.

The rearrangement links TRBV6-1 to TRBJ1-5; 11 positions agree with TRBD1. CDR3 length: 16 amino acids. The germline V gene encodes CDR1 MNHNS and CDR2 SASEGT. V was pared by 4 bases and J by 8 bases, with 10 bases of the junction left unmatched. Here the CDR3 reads CASSAAGTGGREPQHF. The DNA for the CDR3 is TGTGCCAGCAGTGCCGCCGGGACAGGGGGACGGGAGCCCCAGCATTTT.

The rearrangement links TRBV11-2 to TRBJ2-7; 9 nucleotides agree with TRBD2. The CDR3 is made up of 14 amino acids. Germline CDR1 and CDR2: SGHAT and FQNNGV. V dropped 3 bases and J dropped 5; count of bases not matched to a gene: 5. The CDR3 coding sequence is TGTGCCAGCAGCTTGGCGGGAGGGCCCAACGAGCAGTACTTC. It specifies CASSLAGGPNEQYF.

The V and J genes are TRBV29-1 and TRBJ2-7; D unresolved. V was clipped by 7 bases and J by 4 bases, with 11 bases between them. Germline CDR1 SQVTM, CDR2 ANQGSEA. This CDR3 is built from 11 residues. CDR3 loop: CSARYFYEQYF. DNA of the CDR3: TGCAGCGCCCGGTATTTTTACGAGCAGTACTTC.